Sequencing of this TCR beta chain was carried out in a study of CD8 T cell repertoires and HIV-1 epitope variants. In the study overall: T cells were stimulated with Twenty-five Gag and Nef peptides separately.

With respect to this clone: Its target is not known.

Sequencing of TCR beta CDR3 used immunoSEQ survey depth. Assay: immunoSEQ multiplex PCR; the TCRdb copy retains only in-frame clones and omits some. The sample carries around 5,000 clones, approximately 67% recorded once. Trimming removed 5 bases from V and 2 bases from J, with 21 bases in between. Germline CDR1 SNHLY, CDR2 FYNNEI. This CDR3 contains 17 residues. The TCR sequence derives from a male donor with HIV. The sample comprised cultured CD8+ T cells derived from PBMCs. The rearrangement joins TRBV2 to TRBJ1-2; a weak D match, TRBD1 (6 bases). CDR3 in amino acids: CASSPFETGEENYGYTF. The CDR3 DNA is TGTGCCAGCAGTCCTTTTGAGACAGGAGAAGAGAACTATGGCTACACCTTC. The full variable domain, in which reference TRBV2 and TRBJ1-2 provide the parts outside the CDR3, is EPEVTQTPSHQVTQMGQEVILRCVPISNHLYFYWYRQILGQKVEFLVSFYNNEISEKSEIFDDQFSVERPDGSNFTLKIRSTKLEDSAMYFCASSPFETGEENYGYTFGSGTRLTVV.